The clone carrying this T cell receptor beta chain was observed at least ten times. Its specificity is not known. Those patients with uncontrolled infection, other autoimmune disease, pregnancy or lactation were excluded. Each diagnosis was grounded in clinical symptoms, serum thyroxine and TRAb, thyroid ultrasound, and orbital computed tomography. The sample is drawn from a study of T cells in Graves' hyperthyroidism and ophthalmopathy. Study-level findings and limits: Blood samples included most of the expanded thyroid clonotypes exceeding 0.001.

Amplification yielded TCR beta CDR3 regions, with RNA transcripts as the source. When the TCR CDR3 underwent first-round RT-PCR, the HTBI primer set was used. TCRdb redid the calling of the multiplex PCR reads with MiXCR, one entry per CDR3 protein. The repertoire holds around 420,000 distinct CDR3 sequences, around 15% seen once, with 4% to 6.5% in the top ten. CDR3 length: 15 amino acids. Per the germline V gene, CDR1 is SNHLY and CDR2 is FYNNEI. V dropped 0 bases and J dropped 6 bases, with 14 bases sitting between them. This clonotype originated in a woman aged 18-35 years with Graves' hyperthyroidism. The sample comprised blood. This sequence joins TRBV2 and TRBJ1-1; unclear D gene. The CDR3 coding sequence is TGTGCCAGCAGTGAAGCCCCGGACGATGGGGCTGAAGCTTTCTTT. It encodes CASSEAPDDGAEAFF.